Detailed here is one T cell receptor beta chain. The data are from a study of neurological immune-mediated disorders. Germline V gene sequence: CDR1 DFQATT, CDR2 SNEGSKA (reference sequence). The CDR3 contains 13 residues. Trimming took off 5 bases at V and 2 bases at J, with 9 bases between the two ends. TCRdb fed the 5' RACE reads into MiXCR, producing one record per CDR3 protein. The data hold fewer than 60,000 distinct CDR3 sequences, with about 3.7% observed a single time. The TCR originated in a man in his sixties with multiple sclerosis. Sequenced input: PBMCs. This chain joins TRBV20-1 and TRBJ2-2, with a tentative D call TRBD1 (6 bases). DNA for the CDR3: TGCAGTGCTGTACAGGGAAACACCGGGGAGCTGTTTTTT. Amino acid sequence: CSAVQGNTGELFF.